This T cell receptor (beta chain) was captured in a study of CD8 T cells in ankylosing spondylitis. This clonotype was counted ten times or more. The antigen remains undetermined. General study findings and limits: Several highly homologous variants made up a TCR beta motif, and this motif appeared characteristic of ankylosing spondylitis blood.

Trimming cost V 6 bases and J 2 bases, with 14 bases left between them. Germline CDR1 reads DFQATT; CDR2 reads SNEGSKA (reference sequence). The CDR3 totals 13 residues. TCRdb analysed the 5' RACE reads with MiXCR anew, one entry per CDR3 protein. The sample lists around 490,000 distinct CDR3 sequences; roughly 5.2% were seen once. The chain recombines TRBV20-1 with TRBJ2-7, with D perhaps matching TRBD1 (6 bases). The origin of this receptor is a male donor with ankylosing spondylitis. The source material was blood, either unsorted or a sorted T cell fraction (not recorded which). The CDR3 loop is CSATQGSPYEQYF. The CDR3 nucleotides are TGCAGTGCAACACAGGGTAGCCCCTACGAGCAGTACTTC.